At least ten counts were recorded for the clone carrying this T cell receptor (beta chain). Its antigen is still unknown. This specimen comes from a study of CD8 T cells in ankylosing spondylitis. TCRdb fed the 5' RACE reads into MiXCR, producing one record per CDR3 protein. The sample includes around 150,000 distinct CDR3 sequences, approximately 10% of them seen just once. Broader study findings: Disease-linked clones were reportedly significantly enriched in matched ankylosing spondylitis synovial fluid.

Germline CDR1 is DFQATT and CDR2 is SNEGSKA (reference sequence). The V and J ends lost 5 bases and 4 bases, in that order; junction bases with no gene match: 8. The CDR3 has 13 residues. This rearrangement joins TRBV20-1 to TRBJ2-7; 7 bases map to TRBD1. Sequencing used blood, either unsorted or a sorted T cell fraction (not recorded which). The receptor was derived from a male donor with ankylosing spondylitis or in good health (not recorded which). Here the CDR3 reads CSAYRGGRYEQYF. The CDR3 DNA is TGCAGTGCTTACAGGGGTGGAAGGTACGAGCAGTACTTC.